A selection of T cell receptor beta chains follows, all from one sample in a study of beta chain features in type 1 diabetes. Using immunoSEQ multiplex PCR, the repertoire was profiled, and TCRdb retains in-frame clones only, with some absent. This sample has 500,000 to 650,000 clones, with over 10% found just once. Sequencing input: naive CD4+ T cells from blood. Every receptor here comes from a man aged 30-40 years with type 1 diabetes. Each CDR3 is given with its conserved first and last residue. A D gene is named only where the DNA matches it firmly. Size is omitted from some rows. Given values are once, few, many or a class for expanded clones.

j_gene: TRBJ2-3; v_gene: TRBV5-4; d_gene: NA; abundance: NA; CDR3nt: TGTGCCAGCAGCTTGGTTTCAGCGGGCACAGATACGCAGTATTTT; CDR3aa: CASSLVSAGTDTQYF
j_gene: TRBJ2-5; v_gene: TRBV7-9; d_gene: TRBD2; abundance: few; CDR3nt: TGTGCCAGCAGCTTCAGCTCGGGAGGAGGAGAGACCCAGTACTTC; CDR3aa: CASSFSSGGGETQYF
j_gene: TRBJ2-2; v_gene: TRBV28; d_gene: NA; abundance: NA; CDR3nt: TGTGCCAGCAGTGGGACATCCGCGAACACCGGGGAGCTGTTTTTT; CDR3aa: CASSGTSANTGELFF
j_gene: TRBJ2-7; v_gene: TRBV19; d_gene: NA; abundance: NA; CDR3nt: TGTGCCACCAGAAGGGTGGGGGCGTCCTACGAGCAGTACTTC; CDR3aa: CATRRVGASYEQYF
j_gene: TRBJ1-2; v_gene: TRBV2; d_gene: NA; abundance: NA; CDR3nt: TGTGCCAGCACCCCTCGAGGACCCGGGGCAGGCTACACCTTC; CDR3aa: CASTPRGPGAGYTF
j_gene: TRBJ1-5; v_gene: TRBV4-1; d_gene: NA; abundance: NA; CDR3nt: TGCGCCAGCAGCCAAGATCCCGGACTGAGCAATCAGCCCCAGCATTTT; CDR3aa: CASSQDPGLSNQPQHF
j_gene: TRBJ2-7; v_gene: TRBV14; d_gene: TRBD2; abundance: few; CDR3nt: TGTGCCAGCAGCCCCTCATGGGGCGGGGGTTTCCTCGAGCAGTACTTC; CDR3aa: CASSPSWGGGFLEQYF
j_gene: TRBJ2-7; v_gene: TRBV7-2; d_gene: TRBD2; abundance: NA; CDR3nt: TGTGCCAGCAGCCAACGACTAGCAGACTACGAGCAGTACTTC; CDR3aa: CASSQRLADYEQYF
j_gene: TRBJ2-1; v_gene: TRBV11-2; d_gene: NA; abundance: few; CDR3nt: TGTGCCAGCAGCGATAGGAGGGGCGGATCCTACAATGAGCAGTTCTTC; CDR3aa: CASSDRRGGSYNEQFF
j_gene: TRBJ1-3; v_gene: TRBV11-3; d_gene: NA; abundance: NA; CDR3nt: TGTGCCAGCAGCTTACAGGGAAACTTTGGAAACACCATATATTTT; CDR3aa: CASSLQGNFGNTIYF
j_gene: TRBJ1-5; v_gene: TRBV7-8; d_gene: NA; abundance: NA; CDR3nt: TGTGCCAGCAGCTTTAGCAGTCCGGGAGGTCATCAGCCCCAGCATTTT; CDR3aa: CASSFSSPGGHQPQHF